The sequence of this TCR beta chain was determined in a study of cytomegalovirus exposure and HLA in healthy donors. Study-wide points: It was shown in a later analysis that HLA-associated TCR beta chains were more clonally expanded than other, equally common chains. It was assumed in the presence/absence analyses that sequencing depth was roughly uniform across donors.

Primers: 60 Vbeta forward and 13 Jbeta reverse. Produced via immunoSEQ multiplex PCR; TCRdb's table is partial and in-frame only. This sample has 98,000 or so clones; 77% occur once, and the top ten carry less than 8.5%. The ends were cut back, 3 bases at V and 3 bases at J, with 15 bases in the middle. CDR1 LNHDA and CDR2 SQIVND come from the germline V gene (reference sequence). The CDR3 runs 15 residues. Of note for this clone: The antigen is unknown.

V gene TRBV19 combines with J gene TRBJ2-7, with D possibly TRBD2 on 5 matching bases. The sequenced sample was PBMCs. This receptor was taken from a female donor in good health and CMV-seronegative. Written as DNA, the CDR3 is TGTGCCAGTAGTATGGCTAGAGCGGTGGACTACGAGCAGTACTTC. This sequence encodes CASSMARAVDYEQYF.